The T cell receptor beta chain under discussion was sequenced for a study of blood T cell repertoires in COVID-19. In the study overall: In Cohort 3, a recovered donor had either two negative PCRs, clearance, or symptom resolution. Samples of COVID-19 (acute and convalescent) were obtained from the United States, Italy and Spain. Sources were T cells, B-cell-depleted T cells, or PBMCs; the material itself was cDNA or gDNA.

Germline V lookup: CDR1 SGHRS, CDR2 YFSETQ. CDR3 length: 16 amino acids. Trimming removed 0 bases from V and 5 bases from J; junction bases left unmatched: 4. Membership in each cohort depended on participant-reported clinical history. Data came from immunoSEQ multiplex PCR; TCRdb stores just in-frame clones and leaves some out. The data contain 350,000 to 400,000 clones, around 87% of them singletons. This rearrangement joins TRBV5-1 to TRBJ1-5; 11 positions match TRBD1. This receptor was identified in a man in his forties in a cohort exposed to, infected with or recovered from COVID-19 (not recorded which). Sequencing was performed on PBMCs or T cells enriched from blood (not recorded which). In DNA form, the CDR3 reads TGCGCCAGCAGCTTGGGGGACAGGGGGAATGATCAGCCCCAGCATTTT. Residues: CASSLGDRGNDQPQHF.